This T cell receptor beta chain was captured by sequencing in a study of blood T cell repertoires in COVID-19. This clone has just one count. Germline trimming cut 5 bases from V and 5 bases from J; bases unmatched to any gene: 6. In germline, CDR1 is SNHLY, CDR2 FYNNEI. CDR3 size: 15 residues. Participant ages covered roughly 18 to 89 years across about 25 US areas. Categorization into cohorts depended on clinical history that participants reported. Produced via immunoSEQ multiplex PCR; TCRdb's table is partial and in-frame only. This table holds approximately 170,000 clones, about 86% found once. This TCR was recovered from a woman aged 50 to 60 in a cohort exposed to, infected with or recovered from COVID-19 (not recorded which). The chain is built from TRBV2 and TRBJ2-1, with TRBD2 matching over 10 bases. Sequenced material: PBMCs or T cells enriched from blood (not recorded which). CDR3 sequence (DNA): TGTGCCAGCAGTCACAGGACTAGCGGAAACAATGAGCAGTTCTTC. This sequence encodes CASSHRTSGNNEQFF.